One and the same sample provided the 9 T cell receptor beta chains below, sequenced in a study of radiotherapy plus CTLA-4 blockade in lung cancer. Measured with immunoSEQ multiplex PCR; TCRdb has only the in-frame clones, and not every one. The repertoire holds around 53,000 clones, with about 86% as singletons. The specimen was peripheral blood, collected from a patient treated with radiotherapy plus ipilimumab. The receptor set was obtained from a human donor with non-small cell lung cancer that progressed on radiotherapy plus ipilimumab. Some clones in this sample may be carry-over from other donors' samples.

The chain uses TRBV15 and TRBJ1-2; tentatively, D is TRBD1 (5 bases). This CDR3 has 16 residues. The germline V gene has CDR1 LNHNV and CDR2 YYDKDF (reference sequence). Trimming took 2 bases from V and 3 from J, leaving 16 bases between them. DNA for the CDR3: TGTGCCACCAGCAGACTAGGGGCAGAGTACGACTATGGCTACACCTTC. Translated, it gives CATSRLGAEYDYGYTF.

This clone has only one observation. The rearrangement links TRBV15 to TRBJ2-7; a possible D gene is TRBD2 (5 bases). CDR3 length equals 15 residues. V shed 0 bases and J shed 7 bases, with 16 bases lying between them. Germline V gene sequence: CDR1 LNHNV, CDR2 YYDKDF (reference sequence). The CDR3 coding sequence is TGTGCCACCAGCAGAGAGTTGGGTTTTGGAGGAGAGCAGTACTTC. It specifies CATSRELGFGGEQYF.

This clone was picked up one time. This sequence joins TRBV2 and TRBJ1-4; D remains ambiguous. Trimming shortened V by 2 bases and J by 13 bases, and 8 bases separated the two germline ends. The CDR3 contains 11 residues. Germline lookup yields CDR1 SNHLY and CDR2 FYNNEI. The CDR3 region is CASSERELLFF. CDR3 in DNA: TGTGCCAGCAGTGAAAGAGAGCTACTGTTTTTT.

CDR3 sequence reads: CASSDLAGRINEQFF. CDR3 nucleotides: TGTGCCAGCAGTGACCTAGCGGGACGGATCAATGAGCAGTTCTTC. The chain couples TRBV6-1 to TRBJ2-1, with 9 nucleotides matching TRBD2. The CDR3 has 15 residues. The germline CDR1 and CDR2 sequences are MNHNS and SASEGT. Trimming cost V 3 bases and J 6 bases; bases outside gene matches: 6.

The CDR3 sequence is CAWAGGGLDSEQFF. CDR3 nucleotide sequence: TGTGCCTGGGCGGGGGGGGGACTGGATTCTGAGCAGTTCTTC. The genes are TRBV30 and TRBJ2-1, with 9 nucleotides matching TRBD2. There are 14 residues in the CDR3. Germline-derived CDR1 and CDR2 are GTSNPN and SVGIG (reference sequence). The V gene end was trimmed by 5 bases and the J gene end by 9 bases; junction bases not matched to a gene: 11. Using reference TRBV30 and TRBJ2-1 for the parts outside the CDR3, the full variable domain is SQTIHQWPATLVQPVGSPLSLECTVEGTSNPNLYWYRQAAGRGLQLLFYSVGIGQISSEVPQNLSASRPQDRQFILSSKKLLLSDSGFYLCAWAGGGLDSEQFFGPGTRLTVL.

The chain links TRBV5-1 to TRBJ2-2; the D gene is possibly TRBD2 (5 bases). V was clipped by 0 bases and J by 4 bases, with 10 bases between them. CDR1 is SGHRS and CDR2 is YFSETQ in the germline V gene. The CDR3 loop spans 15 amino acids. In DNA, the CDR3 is TGCGCCAGCAGCTTGGGGACTTCGGGCACCGGGGAGCTGTTTTTT. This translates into CASSLGTSGTGELFF. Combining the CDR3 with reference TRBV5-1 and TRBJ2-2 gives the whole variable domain KAGVTQTPRYLIKTRGQQVTLSCSPISGHRSVSWYQQTPGQGLQFLFEYFSETQRNKGNFPGRFSGRQFSNSRSEMNVSTLELGDSALYLCASSLGTSGTGELFFGEGSRLTVL.

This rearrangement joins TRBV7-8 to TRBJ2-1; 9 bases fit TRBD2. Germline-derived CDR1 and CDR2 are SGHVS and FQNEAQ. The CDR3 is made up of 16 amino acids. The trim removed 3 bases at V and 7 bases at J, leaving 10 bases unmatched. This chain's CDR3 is CASSFLAGAGNNEQFF. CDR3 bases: TGTGCCAGCAGCTTCTTAGCGGGGGCCGGTAATAATGAGCAGTTCTTC.

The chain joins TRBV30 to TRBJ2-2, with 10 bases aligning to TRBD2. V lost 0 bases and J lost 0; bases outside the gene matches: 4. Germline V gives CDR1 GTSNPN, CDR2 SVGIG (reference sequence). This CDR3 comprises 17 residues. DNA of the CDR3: TGTGCCTGGAGTGTTCTGGGACTAGCGACGAACACCGGGGAGCTGTTTTTT. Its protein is CAWSVLGLATNTGELFF.

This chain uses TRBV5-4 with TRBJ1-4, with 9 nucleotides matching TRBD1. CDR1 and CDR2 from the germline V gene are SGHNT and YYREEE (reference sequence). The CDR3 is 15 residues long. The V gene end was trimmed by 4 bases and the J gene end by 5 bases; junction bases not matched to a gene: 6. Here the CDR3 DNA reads TGTGCCAGCAGCCCAAAGGGACAGGGAAATGAAAAACTGTTTTTT. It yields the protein CASSPKGQGNEKLFF.